The subject of this entry is one TCR beta chain. The data originate from a study of blood T cell repertoires in COVID-19. Enrollees, about 18 to 95 years old, lived in approximately 25 US areas. CDR1 and CDR2 from the germline V gene are SGHAT and FQNNGV. The CDR3 totals 15 residues. J gave up 3 bases and V 5 bases, and 9 bases lay outside the gene matches. Only in-frame clones appear in the TCRdb table, and some are missing; sequencing was by immunoSEQ multiplex PCR. The table has a few hundred thousand clones, more than 75% seen once. What was sequenced was PBMCs or T cells enriched from blood (not recorded which). This clonotype was obtained from a man aged 40-50 years in a cohort exposed to, infected with or recovered from COVID-19 (not recorded which). This chain uses TRBV11-2 with TRBJ2-7; 8 nucleotides align to TRBD2. CDR3 loop: CASSPGLAVYYEQYF. CDR3 DNA: TGTGCCAGCAGCCCAGGACTAGCTGTTTACTACGAGCAGTACTTC.